This T cell receptor beta chain was sequenced for a study of T cell repertoires in cytomegalovirus infection. Study summary: Signatures in public TCR beta sequences pointed to both CMV infection and matching HLA type.

Turning to this clonotype: Its antigen is not identified.

Whole-study findings and limits: Across the ex vivo response, the dominant clonotypes were HLA-C-restricted CMV-specific TCR beta clonotypes.

The CDR3 consists of 12 residues. V gave up 0 bases and J gave up 7 bases, with 4 bases separating them. CDR1 SGDLS and CDR2 YYNGEE come from the germline V gene. Using its own MiXCR run on the reads, TCRdb lists one record per CDR3 protein. Counted here are roughly 150,000 distinct CDR3 sequences, roughly a fifth occurring once; the ten biggest clones make up about 25%. This specimen was CD8+ T cells from cultured PBMCs, taken from culture after CMV antigen stimulation. The V and J genes are TRBV9 and TRBJ2-2; no clear D gene. The sequence came from a human donor in good health (CMV status not recorded). Some clones in this sample may be carry-over from other donors' samples. Written as DNA, the CDR3 is TGTGCCAGCAGCGTAGGAGGCGGGGAGCTGTTTTTT. This sequence encodes CASSVGGGELFF.